Listed here are 23 T cell receptor beta chains from one sample, sequenced in a study of blood T cell repertoires in COVID-19. TCRdb's copy holds only in-frame clones and misses some; the assay was immunoSEQ multiplex PCR. The sample yields a few hundred thousand clones, approximately 84% seen once. The sample was PBMCs or T cells enriched from blood (not recorded which). These TCRs come from a woman aged 18-30 years who had recovered from COVID-19.

The chain carries TRBV3-1 (or the pseudogene TRBV3-2) and TRBJ2-5; 7 nucleotides line up with TRBD2. V shed 2 bases, J shed 5 bases, and the junction held 8 bases outside the gene matches. The CDR3 is 15 residues long. Germline V gene data show CDR1 as LGHDT and CDR2 as YNNKEL (reference sequence). In nucleotides, the CDR3 is TGTGCCAGCAGCCAAAATCCGGGGGGAGGGGAGACCCAGTACTTC. It translates to CASSQNPGGGETQYF.

The chain has TRBV2 and TRBJ2-1, with D unclear. This CDR3 is 10 amino acids long. Deletions cut 6 bases from V and 8 bases from J, with 5 bases between. Germline values: CDR1 SNHLY, CDR2 FYNNEI. CDR3 residues: CASSEDEQFF. DNA of the CDR3: TGTGCCAGCAGCGAGGATGAGCAGTTCTTC. Variable domain in full (rest from reference TRBV2 and TRBJ2-1): EPEVTQTPSHQVTQMGQEVILRCVPISNHLYFYWYRQILGQKVEFLVSFYNNEISEKSEIFDDQFSVERPDGSNFTLKIRSTKLEDSAMYFCASSEDEQFFGPGTRLTVL.

The chain joins TRBV5-1 to TRBJ2-5; 9 positions match TRBD2. Trimming removed 0 bases from V and 5 bases from J; junction bases left unmatched: 8. The CDR3 is 16 amino acids. Germline CDR1 SGHRS, CDR2 YFSETQ. CDR3 sequence: CASSLEASGAGETQYF. As DNA, the CDR3 is TGCGCCAGCAGCTTGGAGGCTAGCGGGGCCGGGGAGACCCAGTACTTC.

The CDR3 spells CASSPTSGVYEQYF. Here the CDR3 DNA reads TGTGCCAGCAGTCCGACTAGCGGCGTGTACGAGCAGTACTTC. V and J are TRBV27 and TRBJ2-7; 9 bases fit TRBD2. CDR1 is MNHEY and CDR2 is SMNVEV in the germline V gene (reference sequence). The CDR3 runs 14 residues. The V segment lost 5 bases and the J segment 4 bases; nucleotides outside the gene matches: 6.

CDR3 residues: CASSSTGTGLTGELFF. CDR3 bases: TGTGCCAGCAGCTCAACCGGGACAGGGTTAACCGGGGAGCTGTTTTTT. This rearrangement joins TRBV5-4 to TRBJ2-2, with TRBD1 matching over 9 bases. V dropped 3 bases and J dropped 5; count of bases not matched to a gene: 8. The CDR3 contains 16 residues. The V gene's germline CDR1 is SGHNT and CDR2 YYREEE (reference sequence).

V and J are TRBV30 and TRBJ1-4; D might be TRBD1 (6 bases). This CDR3 is built from 14 residues. Trimming took off 1 base at V and 3 bases at J, with 9 bases between the two ends. Germline V gene sequence: CDR1 GTSNPN, CDR2 SVGIG (reference sequence). The CDR3 loop reads CAWSGGGSNEKLFF. CDR3 DNA: TGTGCCTGGAGTGGTGGGGGCTCTAATGAAAAACTGTTTTTT.

In regard to this clone: Other DNA sequences of this sample code for an identical CDR3. J is TRBJ1-5 and V is TRBV28, with TRBD1 identical over 10 bases. Per the germline V gene, CDR1 is MDHEN and CDR2 is SYDVKM. The CDR3 covers 15 residues. Trimming removed 5 bases from V and 3 bases from J; junction bases left unmatched: 4. CDR3 sequence: CASSPGTGVNQPQHF. DNA for the CDR3: TGTGCCAGCAGTCCCGGGACAGGGGTCAATCAGCCCCAGCATTTT.

V is TRBV2 and J is TRBJ1-3; D is undetermined. The V gene's germline CDR1 is SNHLY and CDR2 FYNNEI. The V end was cut by 7 bases, the J end by 9 bases, with 13 bases between. The CDR3 spans 12 residues. CDR3 sequence: CASNLDRSTIYF. CDR3 in DNA: TGTGCCAGCAATCTAGATCGCAGCACCATATATTTT. Looking up the rest from reference TRBV2 and TRBJ1-3 gives the full variable domain: EPEVTQTPSHQVTQMGQEVILRCVPISNHLYFYWYRQILGQKVEFLVSFYNNEISEKSEIFDDQFSVERPDGSNFTLKIRSTKLEDSAMYFCASNLDRSTIYFGEGSWLTVV.

CDR3: CAWSPGQAGGYTF. CDR3 DNA: TGTGCCTGGAGTCCGGGACAGGCGGGAGGCTACACCTTC. This chain uses TRBV30 with TRBJ1-2, with 8 bases identical to TRBD1. Trimming removed 2 bases from V and 8 bases from J; junction bases left unmatched: 7. The CDR3 extends over 13 amino acids. Germline V lookup: CDR1 GTSNPN, CDR2 SVGIG (reference sequence).

This clone turned up a few times. This chain joins TRBV6-4 and TRBJ2-3; a possible D gene is TRBD2 (6 bases). This CDR3 comprises 12 residues. Germline CDR1 is MRHNA and CDR2 is SNTAGT. Between the trimmed V and J ends, which lost 5 bases and 9 bases, there was a span of 12 bases. CDR3 protein: CASSSPGGTQYF. The CDR3 nucleotides are TGTGCCAGCAGTTCCCCCGGAGGGACGCAGTATTTT.

The chain combines TRBV28 with TRBJ1-3, with D unclear. Germline assignment: CDR1 MDHEN and CDR2 SYDVKM. CDR3 size: 13 residues. Trimming took 10 bases from V and 4 from J, leaving 14 bases between them. The CDR3 coding sequence is TGTGCCACTAGTCCGGGGTCCGGAAACACCATATATTTT. Residues: CATSPGSGNTIYF.

CDR3 bases: TGTGCCACCATGGCCAATAATGAGCAGTTCTTC. Translation: CATMANNEQFF. This chain uses TRBV24-1 with TRBJ2-1; D gene uncertain. Trimming removed 8 bases at V and 7 bases at J, with 8 bases between. This CDR3 contains 11 residues. Looked up from germline, CDR1 is KGHDR and CDR2 is SFDVKD.

To note about this clone: The same CDR3 can be traced to other DNA sequences in this sample. The V gene is TRBV4-1, the J gene TRBJ2-3; 7 bases map to TRBD2. The ends lost 3 bases at V and 1 base at J; junction bases unmatched: 1. The CDR3 covers 14 residues. Germline V gives CDR1 MGHRA, CDR2 YSYEKL. For the CDR3, the DNA is TGCGCCAGCAGCCAGGCGGGGGGCACAGATACGCAGTATTTT. This translates into CASSQAGGTDTQYF.

The V call is TRBV19, the J call TRBJ1-2, with 7 bases aligning to TRBD1. Unmatched junction bases numbered 6, after V lost 5 bases and J lost 6 bases. Per the germline V gene, CDR1 is LNHDA and CDR2 is SQIVND (reference sequence). The CDR3 spans 13 residues. CDR3 sequence: CASSLTGLDGYTF. DNA for the CDR3: TGTGCCAGTAGTTTGACAGGGTTGGATGGCTACACCTTC.

The chain recombines TRBV10-3 with TRBJ2-5, with a possible D match to TRBD1 (6 bases). The V gene's germline CDR1 is ENHRY and CDR2 SYGVKD. CDR3 length equals 15 residues. Trimming removed 0 bases from V and 3 bases from J, with 11 bases in between. CDR3 nucleotides: TGTGCCATCAGTGAGTCGAAAGGGGGTGAAGAGACCCAGTACTTC. It encodes CAISESKGGEETQYF.

This chain links TRBV5-1 with TRBJ2-1; TRBD2 is a possible D gene (6 bases). Germline CDR1 is SGHRS and CDR2 is YFSETQ. The V and J ends lost 0 bases and 5 bases respectively, with 12 bases between them. The CDR3 has 15 residues. The chain's CDR3 is CASSLEASDHNEQFF. CDR3 nucleotide sequence: TGCGCCAGCAGCTTGGAGGCTAGCGATCACAATGAGCAGTTCTTC.

The CDR3 DNA is TGTGCCAGCAGCTTAAACAGGGCTCTCCCCGGGGATACGCAGTATTTT. Its translation: CASSLNRALPGDTQYF. V and J are TRBV11-1 and TRBJ2-3, with D possibly matching TRBD1 (6 bases). This CDR3 is 16 amino acids long. Trimming stripped 2 bases from V and 6 bases from J, with 18 bases between. CDR1 and CDR2 from the germline V gene are SGHAT and FQDESV (reference sequence).

The rearrangement joins TRBV24-1 to TRBJ1-2; D unresolved. Trimming shortened V by 2 bases and J by 7 bases, and 16 bases separated the two germline ends. CDR3 length equals 15 residues. The V gene's germline CDR1 is KGHDR and CDR2 SFDVKD. CDR3 sequence: CATSDSDLLGGGYTF. CDR3 DNA sequence: TGTGCCACCAGTGATTCAGACTTATTGGGAGGTGGCTACACCTTC.

CDR3 residues: CASSLGAGSNTGELFF. The CDR3 DNA is TGTGCCAGCAGCTTAGGGGCAGGATCGAACACCGGGGAGCTGTTTTTT. The gene calls are TRBV7-3 and TRBJ2-2; TRBD1 is a possible D gene (5 bases). The germline CDR1 and CDR2 sequences are SGHTA and FQGTGA. Trimming removed 2 bases from V and 0 bases from J, with 10 bases in between. The CDR3 extends over 16 amino acids.

The chain uses TRBV7-3 and TRBJ1-2; possibly TRBD1 for D (6 bases). The CDR3 is 15 residues long. V dropped 0 bases and J dropped 6 bases, with 14 bases sitting between them. CDR1 and CDR2 (germline): SGHTA, FQGTGA. The CDR3 sequence: CASSLTGTGINGYTF. The CDR3 nucleotides read TGTGCCAGCAGCTTAACCGGAACAGGGATAAATGGCTACACCTTC.

This chain joins TRBV7-3 and TRBJ2-3, with TRBD2 matching over 9 bases. CDR1 SGHTA and CDR2 FQGTGA come from the germline V gene. The CDR3 contains 15 residues. The trim removed 6 bases at V and 5 bases at J, leaving 9 bases unmatched. The CDR3 bases are TGTGCCAGCAGTTCCGGGACTAGCAGGCTAGATACGCAGTATTTT. It translates to CASSSGTSRLDTQYF.

The chain combines TRBV28 with TRBJ1-2; tentatively, D is TRBD1 (6 bases). The CDR3 covers 14 residues. The V end lost 5 bases, the J end lost 5 bases, and 15 bases lay between the germline ends. From germline, CDR1 is MDHEN and CDR2 SYDVKM. The DNA of the CDR3 is TGTGCCAGCAGTCCCGCCGGGACAACTTATGGCTACACCTTC. Amino acids: CASSPAGTTYGYTF.

The chain couples TRBV29-1 to TRBJ1-2, with 7 positions matching TRBD1. CDR3 length: 15 amino acids. Germline CDR1 reads SQVTM; CDR2 reads ANQGSEA. The V and J ends lost 4 bases and 0 bases, in that order; junction bases with no gene match: 8. The CDR3 is CSVVNLDRANYGYTF. The DNA for the CDR3 is TGCAGCGTTGTGAATCTAGACAGGGCTAACTATGGCTACACCTTC.